This paragraph reports one T cell receptor beta chain. The sample is drawn from a study of blood T cell repertoires in COVID-19. Turning to the study itself: COVID-19 samples, acute and convalescent, were from the United States, Italy and Spain. Sample material is recorded as cDNA or gDNA derived from T cells, B-cell-depleted T cells, or PBMCs.

As handled by the study authors: Reference gene primer amplification gave nucleated cell count estimates. Here immunoSEQ multiplex PCR was the method, and the copy in TCRdb shows in-frame clones only, minus some. V and J calls and clone size follow that table, whereas D and trimming were derived from the DNA. Among tens of thousands of clones listed, 87% were seen once. CDR1 is MGHRA, CDR2 YSYEKL, per germline. The ends lost 1 base at V and 5 bases at J; junction bases unmatched: 6. The CDR3 runs to 16 residues. V is TRBV4-1 and J is TRBJ2-3; 10 bases are a match to TRBD2. This receptor was obtained from a man aged 50 or older with active or convalescent COVID-19. Sample: peripheral blood. The chain's CDR3 is CASSQAVTSGQDTQYF. Written as DNA, the CDR3 is TGCGCCAGCAGCCAAGCGGTGACTAGCGGGCAAGATACGCAGTATTTT.